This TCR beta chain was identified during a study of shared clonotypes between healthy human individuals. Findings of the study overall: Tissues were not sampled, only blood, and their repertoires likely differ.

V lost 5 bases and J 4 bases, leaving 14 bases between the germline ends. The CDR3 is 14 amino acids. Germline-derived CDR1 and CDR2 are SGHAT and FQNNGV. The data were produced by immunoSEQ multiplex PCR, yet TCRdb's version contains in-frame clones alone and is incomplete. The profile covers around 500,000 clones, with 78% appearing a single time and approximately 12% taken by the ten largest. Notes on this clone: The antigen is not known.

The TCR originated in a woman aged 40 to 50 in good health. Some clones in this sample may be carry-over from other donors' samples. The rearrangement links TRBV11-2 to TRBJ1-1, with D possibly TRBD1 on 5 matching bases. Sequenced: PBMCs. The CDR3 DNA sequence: TGTGCCAGCAGCCCAGATCCTGGGGGCACTGAAGCTTTCTTT. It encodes CASSPDPGGTEAFF.